These 27 T cell receptor beta chains share one sample of origin, sequenced in a study of T-cell reconstitution after alpha-beta-depleted transplantation in children. Researchers prepared the TCRbeta library using unique molecular identifiers, the study reports. TCRdb re-derived calls from the PCR reads in MiXCR, one entry per CDR3 protein. The repertoire holds around 530,000 distinct CDR3 sequences, with around a third as singletons. The sequencing used PBMCs from the stem cell graft donor, collected from the stem cell graft. These receptors originate from a human donor who donated a stem cell graft to a child with aplastic anemia.

This rearrangement joins TRBV12-3 or TRBV12-4 to TRBJ1-1; D is uncertain. Trimming removed 3 bases from V and 6 bases from J, with 11 bases in between. The length of the CDR3 is 13 residues. The chain's CDR3 is CASSLEGIAEAFF. The CDR3 nucleotides are TGTGCCAGCAGTTTGGAAGGGATCGCTGAAGCTTTCTTT.

V and J are TRBV9 and TRBJ1-1; the match to TRBD1 covers 11 bases. Trimming cost V 3 bases and J 4 bases; bases outside gene matches: 8. The CDR3 contains 16 residues. CDR1 SGDLS and CDR2 YYNGEE come from the germline V gene. The CDR3 sequence: CASSAITGTGGTEAFF. CDR3 nucleotide sequence: TGTGCCAGCAGCGCCATCACCGGGACAGGGGGCACTGAAGCTTTCTTT.

The CDR3 DNA reads TGTGCCAGCAGCTTAAATTCCTACGAGCAGTACGTC. Amino acids: CASSLNSYEQYV. The chain couples TRBV5-6 to TRBJ2-7; unclear D gene. The CDR3 totals 12 residues. V dropped 2 bases and J dropped 1 base, with 4 bases sitting between them. Germline loops: CDR1 SGHDT, CDR2 YYEEEE.

In its sample, this clonotype was seen a few times. The V and J genes are TRBV12-3 or TRBV12-4 and TRBJ1-1; maybe TRBD1 (5 bases). Trimming pared 0 bases from V and 1 base from J, leaving 6 bases between. There are 14 residues in the CDR3. The CDR3 DNA is TGTGCCAGCAGTTTAGCAGGGGAGAACACTGAAGCTTTCTTT. This translates into CASSLAGENTEAFF.

This clonotype was observed a handful of times. In nucleotides, the CDR3 is TGTGCCAGCAGTCCCCACCGGGGGGCTGGCTCCTACGAGCAGTACTTC. Its protein product is CASSPHRGAGSYEQYF. The genes are TRBV28 and TRBJ2-7; the D gene is possibly TRBD2 (7 bases). The CDR3 is 16 amino acids. V lost 5 bases and J lost 0, with 17 bases in between. Per germline, CDR1 MDHEN and CDR2 SYDVKM. Full variable domain (outside the CDR3, taken from reference TRBV28 and TRBJ2-7): DVKVTQSSRYLVKRTGEKVFLECVQDMDHENMFWYRQDPGLGLRLIYFSYDVKMKEKGDIPEGYSVSREKKERFSLILESASTNQTSMYLCASSPHRGAGSYEQYFGPGTRLTVT.

This clonotype was seen ten or more times. This chain joins TRBV7-2 and TRBJ2-3, with 12 positions matching TRBD2. The CDR3 contains 16 residues. J gave up 5 bases and V 2 bases, and 5 bases lay outside the gene matches. Germline V CDR1 and CDR2: SGHTA, FQGNSA. In DNA form, the CDR3 reads TGTGCCAGCAGCTTACCCCTAGCGGGAGGGGGAGATACGCAGTATTTT. Protein: CASSLPLAGGGDTQYF.

This clonotype occurred many times. The J gene is TRBJ2-6, the V gene TRBV11-1, with TRBD1 matching 12 bases. The V segment lost 1 base and the J segment 1 base; nucleotides outside the gene matches: 5. CDR1 and CDR2 from the germline V gene are SGHAT and FQDESV (reference sequence). This CDR3 contains 19 residues. CDR3 DNA: TGTGCCAGCAGCTTAGGCATGGGACAGGGGGCTTCTGGGGCCAACGTCCTGACTTTC. The encoded protein is CASSLGMGQGASGANVLTF.

The chain has TRBV6-2 or TRBV6-3 and TRBJ2-5; possible D gene TRBD1, 5 bases. CDR3 size: 15 residues. Germline V gene sequence: CDR1 MNHEY, CDR2 SVGEGT. Trimming took off 8 bases at V and 5 bases at J, with 21 bases between the two ends. The CDR3: CASCQWGGKTETQYF. The CDR3, as DNA: TGTGCCAGCTGCCAGTGGGGCGGAAAAACGGAGACCCAGTACTTC.

The sample holds a few counts of this clonotype. The J gene is TRBJ1-1, the V gene TRBV5-5, with 7 nucleotides matching TRBD1. Germline trimming cut 0 bases from V and 0 bases from J; bases unmatched to any gene: 5. The CDR3 loop spans 16 amino acids. The germline CDR1 and CDR2 sequences are SGHKS and YYEKEE (reference sequence). CDR3 sequence reads: CASSLERGRMNTEAFF. The CDR3 coding sequence is TGTGCCAGCAGCTTGGAAAGGGGGCGCATGAACACTGAAGCTTTCTTT.

This clonotype was observed a handful of times. This chain links TRBV7-2 with TRBJ1-5, with D tentatively TRBD1 (6 bases). Germline CDR1 SGHTA, CDR2 FQGNSA. Deletions cut 1 base from V and 14 bases from J, with 9 bases between. The CDR3 extends over 11 amino acids. DNA of the CDR3: TGTGCCAGCAGCTTAGGGTCAGGGGAGCATTTT. Translating gives CASSLGSGEHF.

The chain joins TRBV9 to TRBJ2-4; D gene ambiguous. Germline values: CDR1 SGDLS, CDR2 YYNGEE. V gave up 0 bases and J gave up 6 bases, with 16 bases separating them. The CDR3 length is 16 residues. The CDR3 sequence: CASSVDSALKGNIQYF. The CDR3 DNA follows: TGTGCCAGCAGCGTAGATTCAGCCCTAAAGGGAAACATTCAGTACTTC. Combining the CDR3 with reference TRBV9 and TRBJ2-4 gives the whole variable domain DSGVTQTPKHLITATGQRVTLRCSPRSGDLSVYWYQQSLDQGLQFLIQYYNGEERAKGNILERFSAQQFPDLHSELNLSSLELGDSALYFCASSVDSALKGNIQYFGAGTRLSVL.

This clonotype was observed once. The rearrangement links TRBV11-2 to TRBJ1-2; TRBD1 might be the D (5 bases). V was clipped by 5 bases and J by 13 bases, with 17 bases between them. This CDR3 region has 12 residues. Germline V gene lookup returns CDR1 SGHAT and CDR2 FQNNGV. The CDR3 loop reads CASSLAQGIATF. Here the CDR3 DNA reads TGTGCCAGCAGCCTTGCGCAGGGAATCGCCACCTTC.

The chain is built from TRBV10-1 and TRBJ1-4; D gene uncertain. The CDR3 is made up of 13 amino acids. V lost 4 bases and J 6 bases, leaving 9 bases between the germline ends. Germline loops: CDR1 WNHNN, CDR2 SYGVQD (reference sequence). This CDR3 reads CASSAVRDEKLFF. Here the CDR3 DNA reads TGCGCCAGCAGTGCCGTCCGAGATGAAAAACTGTTTTTT.

The chain employs TRBV5-6 and TRBJ2-3, with 8 bases that match TRBD1. The CDR3 is made up of 15 amino acids. The germline V gene has CDR1 SGHDT and CDR2 YYEEEE. With 4 bases clipped from V and 4 bases from J, the junction kept 8 bases outside the gene matches. The CDR3 here is CASSLRTGSADTQYF. The CDR3 DNA reads TGTGCCAGCAGCCTCCGGACAGGGTCAGCAGATACGCAGTATTTT.

This clonotype has more than one count but fewer than ten. The chain carries TRBV5-1 and TRBJ1-1; 10 positions agree with TRBD1. The CDR3 extends over 14 amino acids. The V gene end was trimmed by 7 bases and the J gene end by 3 bases; junction bases not matched to a gene: 6. Germline V gives CDR1 SGHRS, CDR2 YFSETQ. The CDR3, as DNA: TGCGCCAGCTTTGACAGGGGGCGGGACACTGAAGCTTTCTTT. Translating gives CASFDRGRDTEAFF.

V and J are TRBV12-3 or TRBV12-4 and TRBJ1-2, with a tentative D call TRBD1 (6 bases). CDR3 length: 13 residues. Trimming cost V 5 bases and J 4 bases, with 11 bases left between them. CDR3 in DNA: TGTGCCAGCAGTCACACAGGGTCCTATGGCTACACCTTC. Its protein is CASSHTGSYGYTF.

The chain has TRBV29-1 and TRBJ1-1; D remains unclear. Trimming removed 6 bases at V and 6 bases at J, with 14 bases between. Germline V gene lookup returns CDR1 SQVTM and CDR2 ANQGSEA. The CDR3 is 12 amino acids. CDR3 DNA: TGCAGCGTGCACGACACCCGCCCTGAAGCTTTCTTT. Translating it yields CSVHDTRPEAFF.

This clonotype was picked up a small number of times. The rearrangement links TRBV5-5 to TRBJ1-1; unclear D gene. Germline CDR1 and CDR2: SGHKS and YYEKEE (reference sequence). Trimming cost V 3 bases and J 1 base, with 13 bases left between them. This CDR3 contains 15 residues. This CDR3 is CASSWGEVSNTEAFF. CDR3 nucleotides: TGTGCCAGCAGCTGGGGTGAGGTCTCGAACACTGAAGCTTTCTTT.

This clonotype showed up just a few times. J is TRBJ2-5 and V is TRBV7-2, with D tentatively TRBD2 (9 bases). The CDR3 is 18 amino acids. V lost 3 bases, J lost 4 bases, and 24 bases lay in between. Germline CDR1 SGHTA, CDR2 FQGNSA. The CDR3 loop reads CASSFARGLAGTLETQYF. CDR3 coding DNA: TGTGCCAGCAGCTTCGCCAGGGGGCTAGCGGGGACCTTAGAGACCCAGTACTTC. Together with reference TRBV7-2 and TRBJ2-5, the CDR3 gives the full variable domain: GAGVSQSPSNKVTEKGKDVELRCDPISGHTALYWYRQSLGQGLEFLIYFQGNSAPDKSGLPSDRFSAERTGGSVSTLTIQRTQQEDSAVYLCASSFARGLAGTLETQYFGPGTRLLVL.

V is TRBV7-2 and J is TRBJ1-2, with D uncertain. CDR3 length: 14 amino acids. Germline assignment: CDR1 SGHTA and CDR2 FQGNSA. V was clipped by 5 bases and J by 2 bases, with 12 bases between them. CDR3 nucleotides: TGTGCCAGCAGCGAGGCACAGTCAAACTATGGCTACACCTTC. Its protein is CASSEAQSNYGYTF.

V and J are TRBV4-1 and TRBJ2-1; 10 nucleotides match TRBD2. Germline trimming cut 0 bases from V and 4 bases from J; bases unmatched to any gene: 9. Germline V lookup: CDR1 MGHRA, CDR2 YSYEKL. The CDR3 totals 18 residues. CDR3 DNA: TGCGCCAGCAGCCAAGATTGGGGTAGCGGGAGGACGTACAATGAGCAGTTCTTC. Protein sequence: CASSQDWGSGRTYNEQFF.

The genes are TRBV20-1 and TRBJ1-5; 7 bases map to TRBD1. The CDR3 extends over 17 amino acids. V lost 3 bases, J lost 1 base, and 12 bases stayed unmatched. The V gene's germline CDR1 is DFQATT and CDR2 SNEGSKA (reference sequence). The CDR3 nucleotides read TGCAGTGCTAGTGAATACAGGGGAGGCAAAAGCAATCAGCCCCAGCATTTT. Amino acid sequence: CSASEYRGGKSNQPQHF.

This clonotype was picked up one time. The rearrangement joins TRBV9 to TRBJ2-1; 10 nucleotides agree with TRBD2. V lost 3 bases to trimming and J lost 2 bases; unmatched junction nucleotides: 2. This CDR3 has 15 residues. Germline lookup yields CDR1 SGDLS and CDR2 YYNGEE. CDR3 coding DNA: TGTGCCAGCAGCGCCGGACTAGCGGCCTACAATGAGCAGTTCTTC. Amino acid sequence: CASSAGLAAYNEQFF.

This clonotype was counted between two and nine times. The rearrangement uses TRBV10-3 and TRBJ1-3; no clear D gene. CDR3 size: 15 residues. Germline V gives CDR1 ENHRY, CDR2 SYGVKD. V gave up 3 bases and J gave up 0 bases, with 9 bases separating them. The CDR3 region is CAISDLIASGNTIYF. The CDR3 nucleotides read TGTGCCATCAGTGATTTGATAGCCTCTGGAAACACCATATATTTT.

This clonotype was counted only a few times. The rearrangement links TRBV29-1 to TRBJ2-3; a weak D match, TRBD1 (6 bases). CDR3 length: 15 residues. V dropped 2 bases and J dropped 3 bases, with 15 bases sitting between them. Germline V CDR1 and CDR2: SQVTM, ANQGSEA. The CDR3 loop reads CSVEPQGSRTDTQYF. CDR3 coding DNA: TGCAGCGTTGAACCCCAGGGGTCCCGGACAGATACGCAGTATTTT.

This sequence joins TRBV6-2 or TRBV6-3 and TRBJ2-5; D gene uncertain. The V end was cut by 6 bases, the J end by 1 base, with 6 bases between. CDR3 length: 12 residues. CDR1 MNHEY and CDR2 SVGEGT come from the germline V gene. DNA of the CDR3: TGTGCCAGCAGGCGATTCCAAGAGACCCAGTACTTC. Translated: CASRRFQETQYF.

This chain links TRBV12-3 or TRBV12-4 with TRBJ1-2; unclear D gene. The V gene lost 6 bases and the J gene lost 8 bases, with 13 bases spanning the gap. This CDR3 has 12 amino acids. Here the CDR3 DNA reads TGTGCCAGCAGCCTTTATGAAGTCGGCTACACCTTC. This translates into CASSLYEVGYTF.